Described below is a single T cell receptor beta chain sequence and its context. The antigen is unknown. The V end was cut by 0 bases, the J end by 2 bases, with 13 bases between. The germline V gene has CDR1 SGHNT and CDR2 YYREEE (reference sequence). The CDR3 totals 16 residues. The sample originates from a study of cytomegalovirus exposure and HLA in healthy donors. Study outcomes and limitations: The listing of 150 to 200 TCR beta chains classed them as cytomegalovirus-associated. Later findings reportedly placed an Asian-associated ancestry cluster below the approximately 670-donor mean for N-insertions. The study carried out a later analysis of TCR beta sequences. It associated 15,000 to 20,000 of them with specific HLA alleles at a false discovery rate of 0.05.

PCR primers comprised 60 Vbeta and 13 Jbeta primers. This table comes from immunoSEQ multiplex PCR, and its TCRdb copy is limited to in-frame clones, with some not included. The table lists around 130,000 clones, roughly 69% of them singletons. V usage is TRBV5-4 and J usage is TRBJ2-3, with TRBD2 as a possible D gene (6 bases). The sample consisted of PBMCs. This sequence originates from a human donor in good health. DNA for the CDR3: TGTGCCAGCAGCTTGGGGGGAGCGGGCCACACAGATACGCAGTATTTT. Encoded protein: CASSLGGAGHTDTQYF.